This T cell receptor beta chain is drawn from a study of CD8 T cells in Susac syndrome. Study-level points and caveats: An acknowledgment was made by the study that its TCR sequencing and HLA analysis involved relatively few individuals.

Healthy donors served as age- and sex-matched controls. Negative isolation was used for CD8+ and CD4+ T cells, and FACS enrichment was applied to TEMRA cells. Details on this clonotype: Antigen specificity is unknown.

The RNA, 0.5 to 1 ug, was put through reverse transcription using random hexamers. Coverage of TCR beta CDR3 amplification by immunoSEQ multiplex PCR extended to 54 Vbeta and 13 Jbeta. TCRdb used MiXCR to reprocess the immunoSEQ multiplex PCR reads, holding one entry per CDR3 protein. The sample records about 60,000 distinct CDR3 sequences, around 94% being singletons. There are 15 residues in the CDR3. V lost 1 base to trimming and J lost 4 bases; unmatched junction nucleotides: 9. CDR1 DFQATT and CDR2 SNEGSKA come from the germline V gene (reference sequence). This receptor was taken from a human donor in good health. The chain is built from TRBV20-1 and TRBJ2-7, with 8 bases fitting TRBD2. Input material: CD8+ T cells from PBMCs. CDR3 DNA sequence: TGCAGTGCTAGAGCGTGGGAGAAGCGGGGGTACGAGCAGTACTTC. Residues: CSARAWEKRGYEQYF.